Listed below are T cell receptor beta chains from one sample, sequenced in a study of T cell responses to AZD1222 COVID-19 vaccine. The data were produced by immunoSEQ multiplex PCR, yet TCRdb's version contains in-frame clones alone and is incomplete. The sample yields some 140,000 clones, almost 85% seen once. The starting material was peripheral blood, obtained 28 days after the second dose of the MenACWY control vaccine. Receptor source: an adult who received the MenACWY meningococcal vaccine as a control. Both conserved end residues are part of each CDR3. Fields, in order: V gene, J gene, CDR3 length, clone size, CDR3 protein. Clone size, where shown, is once, few, many, or a class for clones that have expanded.

v_gene: TRBV28; j_gene: TRBJ1-6; len: 15; abundance: NA; CDR3aa: CASRDREGYNSPLHF
v_gene: TRBV24-1; j_gene: TRBJ2-1; len: 15; abundance: NA; CDR3aa: CATSDPGQTYNEQFF
v_gene: TRBV6-6; j_gene: TRBJ1-5; len: 13; abundance: NA; CDR3aa: CASSYRDTQPQHF
v_gene: TRBV12-3/TRBV12-4; j_gene: TRBJ1-4; len: 13; abundance: once; CDR3aa: CASTPTLYEKLFF
v_gene: TRBV21-1; j_gene: TRBJ2-5; len: 16; abundance: NA; CDR3aa: CASSKGRAGEKETQYF
v_gene: TRBV7-6; j_gene: TRBJ2-1; len: 15; abundance: NA; CDR3aa: CASSQMGDADNEQFF
v_gene: TRBV7-9; j_gene: TRBJ2-7; len: 14; abundance: NA; CDR3aa: CASSPGTTGGEQYF
v_gene: TRBV28; j_gene: TRBJ1-6; len: 11; abundance: NA; CDR3aa: CASSRYSPLHF
v_gene: TRBV5-1; j_gene: TRBJ2-5; len: 20; abundance: NA; CDR3aa: CASSFPLGAGALTYQETQYF
v_gene: TRBV29-1; j_gene: TRBJ2-3; len: 13; abundance: NA; CDR3aa: CSVELSGSGTQYF
v_gene: TRBV19; j_gene: TRBJ2-7; len: 15; abundance: NA; CDR3aa: CASSNPGEIFGEQYF
v_gene: TRBV6-5; j_gene: TRBJ2-4; len: 14; abundance: NA; CDR3aa: CASSRLAGENIQYF
v_gene: TRBV28; j_gene: TRBJ1-1; len: 11; abundance: NA; CDR3aa: CASSLRSEAFF
v_gene: TRBV6-5; j_gene: TRBJ1-6; len: 15; abundance: NA; CDR3aa: CASSPDRGIASPLHF
v_gene: TRBV7-2; j_gene: TRBJ1-1; len: 14; abundance: NA; CDR3aa: CASSLGMLDTEAFF
v_gene: TRBV7-3; j_gene: TRBJ2-3; len: 13; abundance: NA; CDR3aa: CASSPTGPDTQYF
v_gene: TRBV6-5; j_gene: TRBJ1-2; len: 14; abundance: NA; CDR3aa: CASSSRGARYGYTF
v_gene: TRBV6-5; j_gene: TRBJ1-6; len: 14; abundance: NA; CDR3aa: CASIPGQGISPLHF
v_gene: TRBV3-1/TRBV3-2; j_gene: TRBJ2-7; len: 13; abundance: NA; CDR3aa: CASSQFLLNEQYF
v_gene: TRBV3-1/TRBV3-2; j_gene: TRBJ1-1; len: 13; abundance: few; CDR3aa: CASSPMRQLEAFF
v_gene: TRBV15; j_gene: TRBJ1-2; len: 14; abundance: NA; CDR3aa: CATSRNRPGNGYTF
v_gene: TRBV28; j_gene: TRBJ1-1; len: 11; abundance: NA; CDR3aa: CASSRDSEAFF
v_gene: TRBV19; j_gene: TRBJ1-2; len: 12; abundance: few; CDR3aa: CASSIGRLGYTF
v_gene: TRBV5-8; j_gene: TRBJ2-1; len: 15; abundance: NA; CDR3aa: CASSLGLAVYNEQFF
v_gene: TRBV9; j_gene: TRBJ2-2; len: 15; abundance: NA; CDR3aa: CASSVYGGGTGELFF
v_gene: TRBV15; j_gene: TRBJ1-1; len: 19; abundance: NA; CDR3aa: CATSRDGRGQGAPNTEAFF
v_gene: TRBV7-2; j_gene: TRBJ2-5; len: 13; abundance: NA; CDR3aa: CASRRTGRETQYF
v_gene: TRBV6-4; j_gene: TRBJ1-1; len: 15; abundance: NA; CDR3aa: CASSDIPGRGNRAFF
v_gene: TRBV21-1; j_gene: TRBJ2-1; len: 12; abundance: NA; CDR3aa: CATLAEHNEQFF
v_gene: TRBV6-6; j_gene: TRBJ1-2; len: 16; abundance: NA; CDR3aa: CASSSGTGFGGYGYTF
v_gene: TRBV19; j_gene: TRBJ2-1; len: 14; abundance: few; CDR3aa: CASSIVLAGGEQFF
v_gene: TRBV6-5; j_gene: TRBJ1-2; len: 13; abundance: NA; CDR3aa: CASSLGQSYGYTF
v_gene: TRBV9; j_gene: TRBJ2-2; len: 18; abundance: NA; CDR3aa: CASSTGGRGVSNTGELFF
v_gene: TRBV13; j_gene: TRBJ2-7; len: 14; abundance: NA; CDR3aa: CASSSRRSGYEQYF
v_gene: TRBV11-3; j_gene: TRBJ2-7; len: 11; abundance: once; CDR3aa: CASSPGGRGYF
v_gene: TRBV6-2/TRBV6-3; j_gene: TRBJ1-5; len: 12; abundance: NA; CDR3aa: CASSYVGQPQHF
v_gene: TRBV5-5; j_gene: TRBJ2-7; len: 14; abundance: NA; CDR3aa: CASSRAGRTYEQYF
v_gene: TRBV9; j_gene: TRBJ1-2; len: 13; abundance: few; CDR3aa: CASSPRGDYGYTF
v_gene: TRBV9; j_gene: TRBJ1-1; len: 14; abundance: once; CDR3aa: CASSVVAANTEAFF
v_gene: TRBV11-3; j_gene: TRBJ2-3; len: 20; abundance: NA; CDR3aa: CASSLERLSGQGRRTDTQYF
v_gene: TRBV29-1; j_gene: TRBJ2-2; len: 15; abundance: NA; CDR3aa: CSVADGLLNTGELFF
v_gene: TRBV2; j_gene: TRBJ1-4; len: 14; abundance: NA; CDR3aa: CASRYDRGREKLFF
v_gene: TRBV5-5; j_gene: TRBJ1-2; len: 13; abundance: NA; CDR3aa: CASSPQQAYGYTF
v_gene: TRBV4-1; j_gene: TRBJ2-3; len: 19; abundance: NA; CDR3aa: CASRKGGGGPTFLTDTQYF